Listed below are T cell receptor beta chains from one sample, sequenced in a study of CD8 T cells in Susac syndrome. A single record per CDR3 protein comes from TCRdb applying MiXCR to the immunoSEQ multiplex PCR reads. In the table there are roughly 170,000 distinct CDR3 sequences, over 85% of which are singletons. The material sequenced was CD4+ T cells from PBMCs. All receptors come from a human donor with multiple sclerosis. Both conserved end residues are part of each CDR3. D genes are given only for firm matches. Size is stated for part of the rows, as once, few or many counts, or as a class when the clone is expanded.

CDR3: CASSVGGNRVEQFF
DNA: TGTGCCAGTAGTGTCGGAGGTAATCGGGTTGAGCAGTTCTTC
D: .
V: TRBV19
size: .
J: TRBJ2-1

CDR3: CAWSASGYEQYF
DNA: TGTGCCTGGAGTGCCTCGGGCTACGAGCAGTACTTC
D: .
V: TRBV30
size: .
J: TRBJ2-7

CDR3: CASSQDSTTGLPLHF
DNA: TGTGCCAGCAGCCAAGATAGCACTACAGGGCTACCCCTCCACTTT
D: .
V: TRBV3-1
size: .
J: TRBJ1-6

CDR3: CASSLGSLQETQYF
DNA: TGCGCCAGCAGCTTGGGGTCCCTCCAAGAGACCCAGTACTTC
D: .
V: TRBV5-1
size: .
J: TRBJ2-5

CDR3: CASSLREGARNTIYF
DNA: TGTGCCAGCAGTTTACGAGAGGGAGCGCGAAACACCATATATTTT
D: .
V: TRBV12-3/TRBV12-4
size: .
J: TRBJ1-3

CDR3: CASSRLPGQKNTEAFF
DNA: TGTGCCAGTAGTAGGCTCCCCGGACAGAAAAACACTGAAGCTTTCTTT
D: .
V: TRBV19
size: .
J: TRBJ1-1

CDR3: CASSLAVPTYEQYF
DNA: TGCGCCAGCAGCTTGGCCGTCCCGACCTACGAGCAGTACTTC
D: .
V: TRBV5-1
size: once
J: TRBJ2-7

CDR3: CASSIMEGGWTEAFF
DNA: TGTGCCAGTAGTATCATGGAGGGGGGGTGGACTGAAGCTTTCTTT
D: .
V: TRBV19
size: .
J: TRBJ1-1

CDR3: CASSLFPSGLGETQYF
DNA: TGTGCCAGCAGCTTATTTCCTAGCGGGTTAGGAGAGACCCAGTACTTC
D: TRBD2
V: TRBV7-2
size: .
J: TRBJ2-5

CDR3: CSAFPGLARETQYF
DNA: TGCAGTGCTTTTCCGGGACTAGCCAGGGAGACCCAGTACTTC
D: TRBD2
V: TRBV20-1
size: .
J: TRBJ2-5

CDR3: CSAARGGATYEQYF
DNA: TGCAGTGCTGCGAGGGGGGGGGCCACCTACGAGCAGTACTTC
D: .
V: TRBV20-1
size: .
J: TRBJ2-7

CDR3: CSVLAGAVETQYF
DNA: TGCAGCGTCCTAGCGGGAGCTGTAGAGACCCAGTACTTC
D: TRBD2
V: TRBV29-1
size: .
J: TRBJ2-5

CDR3: CASRRTGGDYGYTF
DNA: TGTGCCAGCAGGCGGACAGGGGGCGACTATGGCTACACCTTC
D: TRBD1
V: TRBV6-5
size: .
J: TRBJ1-2

CDR3: CATSVSGRGGGELFF
DNA: TGTGCCACCAGTGTTAGCGGGAGAGGAGGCGGGGAGCTGTTTTTT
D: TRBD2
V: TRBV24-1
size: .
J: TRBJ2-2

CDR3: CASSYSLNTEAFF
DNA: TGTGCCAGCAGTTACTCATTGAACACTGAAGCTTTCTTT
D: .
V: TRBV6-5
size: few
J: TRBJ1-1

CDR3: CASSLIHEYSNQPQHF
DNA: TGTGCCAGCAGTTTAATACACGAGTATAGCAATCAGCCCCAGCATTTT
D: .
V: TRBV28
size: .
J: TRBJ1-5

CDR3: CASSYGAGANTDTQYF
DNA: TGTGCCAGCAGTTACGGAGCGGGGGCAAACACAGATACGCAGTATTTT
D: TRBD2
V: TRBV6-5
size: .
J: TRBJ2-3

CDR3: CASRNRVGTEAFF
DNA: TGTGCCAGTAGAAACAGGGTGGGAACTGAAGCTTTCTTT
D: .
V: TRBV19
size: .
J: TRBJ1-1

CDR3: CSAPREGEKLFF
DNA: TGCAGTGCTCCCAGGGAAGGAGAAAAACTGTTTTTT
D: .
V: TRBV20-1
size: .
J: TRBJ1-4

CDR3: CASSFGQNSNQPQHF
DNA: TGTGCCAGCAGTTTCGGACAGAATAGCAATCAGCCCCAGCATTTT
D: .
V: TRBV27
size: .
J: TRBJ1-5

CDR3: CSARQANRAKNIQYF
DNA: TGCAGTGCCCGACAGGCCAATCGGGCCAAAAACATTCAGTACTTC
D: .
V: TRBV20-1
size: .
J: TRBJ2-4

CDR3: CSARAPSGNTIYF
DNA: TGCAGTGCTAGAGCGCCCTCTGGAAACACCATATATTTT
D: .
V: TRBV20-1
size: once
J: TRBJ1-3

CDR3: CARGDVDSYEQYF
DNA: TGCGCCAGGGGGGACGTGGATTCCTACGAGCAGTACTTC
D: .
V: TRBV23-1
size: .
J: TRBJ2-7

CDR3: CASSLARRGEQYF
DNA: TGTGCCAGCAGTTTAGCGCGGCGCGGCGAGCAGTACTTC
D: .
V: TRBV12-3/TRBV12-4
size: .
J: TRBJ2-7

CDR3: CASSLGVGDTEAFF
DNA: TGTGCCAGCTCTCTAGGGGTGGGAGACACTGAAGCTTTCTTT
D: .
V: TRBV18
size: .
J: TRBJ1-1

CDR3: CATGGSSSYNSPLHF
DNA: TGTGCCACAGGGGGTTCCAGCTCCTATAATTCACCCCTCCACTTT
D: TRBD1
V: TRBV10-3
size: .
J: TRBJ1-6

CDR3: CASSYRVQTDTQYF
DNA: TGTGCCAGCAGTTACAGGGTCCAGACAGATACGCAGTATTTT
D: .
V: TRBV6-5
size: .
J: TRBJ2-3

CDR3: CASSFGRQGVQPQHF
DNA: TGTGCCAGCAGTTTTGGGCGACAGGGCGTTCAGCCCCAGCATTTT
D: TRBD1
V: TRBV12-3/TRBV12-4
size: .
J: TRBJ1-5

CDR3: CASSPNRETQYF
DNA: TGTGCCAGCAGCCCGAATAGAGAGACCCAGTACTTC
D: .
V: TRBV14
size: .
J: TRBJ2-5

CDR3: CASSLWAQGKVYNEQFF
DNA: TGTGCCAGCAGTTTATGGGCTCAGGGCAAGGTGTACAATGAGCAGTTCTTC
D: .
V: TRBV28
size: .
J: TRBJ2-1

CDR3: CASSLAGTSGISDTQYF
DNA: TGTGCCAGCAGCTTGGCCGGGACTAGCGGGATTTCTGATACGCAGTATTTT
D: TRBD2
V: TRBV5-4
size: .
J: TRBJ2-3

CDR3: CASSVPGQGRETQYF
DNA: TGCGCCAGCAGTGTTCCAGGACAGGGTAGAGAGACCCAGTACTTC
D: TRBD1
V: TRBV10-2
size: .
J: TRBJ2-5

CDR3: CASSLAQGTKDGYTF
DNA: TGTGCCAGCAGTTTAGCGCAAGGGACGAAAGATGGCTACACCTTC
D: .
V: TRBV12-3/TRBV12-4
size: .
J: TRBJ1-2

CDR3: CASSFGGTGWESNQPQHF
DNA: TGTGCCAGCAGCTTTGGTGGTACAGGGTGGGAGAGCAATCAGCCCCAGCATTTT
D: .
V: TRBV5-6
size: .
J: TRBJ1-5

CDR3: CASRTSGTYEQYF
DNA: TGTGCCTCCCGGACTAGCGGGACGTACGAGCAGTACTTC
D: TRBD2
V: TRBV30
size: .
J: TRBJ2-7

CDR3: CATRPGRLSSGANVLTF
DNA: TGTGCCACCAGACCGGGACGTTTGAGCTCTGGGGCCAACGTCCTGACTTTC
D: .
V: TRBV24-1
size: .
J: TRBJ2-6

CDR3: CASTPGQGTGETQYF
DNA: TGTGCCAGCACCCCGGGACAGGGGACGGGAGAGACCCAGTACTTC
D: TRBD1
V: TRBV28
size: .
J: TRBJ2-5

CDR3: CASRAGGAGQETQYF
DNA: TGTGCCAGCAGGGCAGGGGGCGCGGGCCAAGAGACCCAGTACTTC
D: TRBD1
V: TRBV6-1
size: .
J: TRBJ2-5

CDR3: CASTPPGLPYEQYF
DNA: TGTGCCAGCACCCCTCCGGGACTACCCTACGAGCAGTACTTC
D: TRBD2
V: TRBV12-3/TRBV12-4
size: once
J: TRBJ2-7

CDR3: CASTRARGGETQYF
DNA: TGTGCCAGCACTAGAGCCCGGGGTGGAGAGACCCAGTACTTC
D: .
V: TRBV6-1
size: .
J: TRBJ2-5

CDR3: CASSQGGASYTF
DNA: TGTGCCAGCAGCCAAGGAGGGGCTAGCTACACCTTC
D: .
V: TRBV4-2
size: .
J: TRBJ1-2

CDR3: CASSRGLAGENEQFF
DNA: TGTGCCAGCAGCCGGGGACTAGCGGGAGAGAATGAGCAGTTCTTC
D: TRBD2
V: TRBV12-3/TRBV12-4
size: .
J: TRBJ2-1

CDR3: CASSLGYTASPLHF
DNA: TGTGCCAGCAGTTTGGGGTATACGGCTTCACCCCTCCACTTT
D: .
V: TRBV12-3/TRBV12-4
size: .
J: TRBJ1-6

CDR3: CSAMPGQGEKLFF
DNA: TGCAGTGCTATGCCGGGACAGGGAGAAAAACTGTTTTTT
D: TRBD1
V: TRBV20-1
size: .
J: TRBJ1-4

CDR3: CASSQERAGKNIQYF
DNA: TGTGCCAGCAGCCAAGAGAGGGCAGGGAAAAACATTCAGTACTTC
D: .
V: TRBV3-1
size: .
J: TRBJ2-4

CDR3: CASSQVATRYGYTF
DNA: TGCGCCAGCAGCCAAGTCGCGACAAGATATGGCTACACCTTC
D: .
V: TRBV4-1
size: .
J: TRBJ1-2

CDR3: CASSPPHRVAVYNEQFF
DNA: TGTGCCAGCAGTCCACCCCACAGGGTGGCGGTCTACAATGAGCAGTTCTTC
D: .
V: TRBV7-9
size: .
J: TRBJ2-1

CDR3: CASSIDRGGKLFF
DNA: TGCGCCAGCAGCATCGACAGAGGAGGAAAACTGTTTTTT
D: .
V: TRBV5-1
size: .
J: TRBJ1-4

CDR3: CASSQLSYSYNEQFF
DNA: TGTGCCAGCTCACAACTTAGTTACTCCTACAATGAGCAGTTCTTC
D: .
V: TRBV18
size: .
J: TRBJ2-1

CDR3: CASSFPTGEGQPQHF
DNA: TGTGCCAGCAGTTTCCCGACAGGTGAAGGTCAGCCCCAGCATTTT
D: .
V: TRBV6-2/TRBV6-3
size: .
J: TRBJ1-5

CDR3: CASSLALAGARGELFF
DNA: TGTGCCAGCAGCTTGGCTCTAGCGGGGGCCCGCGGGGAGCTGTTTTTT
D: TRBD2
V: TRBV5-4
size: .
J: TRBJ2-2

CDR3: CASTVPGTGGKKLFF
DNA: TGTGCCAGCACCGTACCCGGGACAGGGGGGAAAAAACTGTTTTTT
D: TRBD1
V: TRBV7-2
size: once
J: TRBJ1-4

CDR3: CASSLHGNQPQHF
DNA: TGTGCCAGCAGTCTACACGGTAATCAGCCCCAGCATTTT
D: .
V: TRBV28
size: .
J: TRBJ1-5

CDR3: CASTNPGSLAKAFF
DNA: TGTGCCAGCACCAACCCTGGGTCCCTGGCAAAAGCTTTCTTT
D: .
V: TRBV5-4
size: .
J: TRBJ1-1

CDR3: CASSQGTLVYQETQYF
DNA: TGTGCCAGCAGCCAGGGGACTTTGGTGTACCAAGAGACCCAGTACTTC
D: .
V: TRBV14
size: .
J: TRBJ2-5

CDR3: CASSLKGQSSGNTIYF
DNA: TGTGCCAGCAGCCTTAAGGGGCAGAGCTCTGGAAACACCATATATTTT
D: .
V: TRBV7-9
size: .
J: TRBJ1-3

CDR3: CASSKGQGQETQYF
DNA: TGTGCCAGCAGCAAAGGACAGGGCCAAGAGACCCAGTACTTC
D: TRBD1
V: TRBV11-2
size: .
J: TRBJ2-5

CDR3: CASSVTGNYGYTF
DNA: TGTGCCAGCAGTGTGACAGGGAACTATGGCTACACCTTC
D: TRBD1
V: TRBV2
size: few
J: TRBJ1-2

CDR3: CSAYGTAQETQYF
DNA: TGCAGTGCATACGGGACAGCCCAAGAGACCCAGTACTTC
D: TRBD1
V: TRBV20-1
size: .
J: TRBJ2-5

CDR3: CASSTGTGVQPQHF
DNA: TGTGCCAGCAGCACCGGGACAGGGGTTCAGCCCCAGCATTTT
D: TRBD1
V: TRBV6-2/TRBV6-3
size: .
J: TRBJ1-5